This note documents a single TCR beta chain sequence. Its antigen is not known. The record originates from a study of blood T cells in healthy people across ages. For the second PCR, which ran for about 7 to 11 cycles, a sample-barcoded 5' primer and a J-beta primer mix were used. All cDNA molecules were each tagged by a template-switch adaptor with 12 random nucleotides. TCRdb re-called the 5' RACE reads with MiXCR, one entry per CDR3 protein. The profile shows approximately 800,000 distinct CDR3 sequences, 58% of them singletons. Healthy Caucasian individuals from Russia aged about 6 to 90 served as donors. General study findings and limits: TCR beta diversity tracked closely with naive T cell percentage.

This CDR3 has 18 amino acids. The sequence derives from a man aged 25 to 45 in good health. The chain links TRBV21-1 to TRBJ2-7; the D segment call TRBD1 is taken from the table without a DNA check. TRBV21-1 is reported as a pseudogene. The specimen sequenced was blood. CDR3 protein: CASSKLGGGDRESGEQYF. CDR3 DNA sequence: TGTGCCAGCAGCAAATTAGGGGGTGGGGACAGGGAATCAGGCGAGCAGTACTTC.